The next 29 T cell receptor beta chains were all read from a single sample in a study of OX40 agonist ivuxolimab in advanced cancers. Some clones are missing from TCRdb's copy, which holds only in-frame ones; the method was immunoSEQ multiplex PCR. The repertoire holds tens of thousands of clones, with about 82% as singletons. The sequencing here drew on CD4+ or CD8+ T cells sorted from blood, taken in a trial of the OX40 agonist ivuxolimab. Receptors were obtained from an adult with an advanced solid tumor such as melanoma, head and neck, liver or kidney cancer.

V and J are TRBV11-2 and TRBJ1-1, with a possible D match to TRBD1 (6 bases). CDR1 SGHAT and CDR2 FQNNGV come from the germline V gene. Trimming stripped 0 bases from V and 3 bases from J, with 8 bases between. The CDR3 totals 14 residues. CDR3 sequence reads: CASSLDPGDTEAFF. The CDR3 DNA follows: TGTGCCAGCAGCTTAGATCCAGGGGACACTGAAGCTTTCTTT.

The chain carries TRBV7-3 and TRBJ1-3; TRBD1 matches 11 bases. Per germline, CDR1 SGHTA and CDR2 FQGTGA. Trimming at V came to 5 bases and at J to 0 bases, leaving 0 bases not matched to a gene. The CDR3 contains 15 residues. CDR3 coding DNA: TGTGCCAGCAGCGGACAGGGGGCCTCTGGAAACACCATATATTTT. It specifies CASSGQGASGNTIYF.

The CDR3 is CASSLLASPLHF. CDR3 DNA: TGTGCCAGCAGCTTATTGGCGTCACCCCTCCACTTT. The chain has TRBV11-2 and TRBJ1-6; no clear D. The CDR3 contains 12 residues. V lost 2 bases and J 10 bases, leaving 6 bases between the germline ends. CDR1 is SGHAT and CDR2 is FQNNGV in the germline V gene.

The rearrangement links TRBV10-3 to TRBJ2-3, with D possibly TRBD1 on 5 matching bases. There are 15 residues in the CDR3. Germline CDR1 and CDR2: ENHRY and SYGVKD. V was cut by 1 base and J by 6 bases, with 14 bases left in between. CDR3 loop: CAISELGRVIDTQYF. The DNA for the CDR3 is TGTGCCATCAGTGAGTTGGGCAGGGTCATTGATACGCAGTATTTT.

This sequence joins TRBV27 and TRBJ2-7; 9 bases match TRBD1. Germline V CDR1 and CDR2: MNHEY, SMNVEV (reference sequence). Trimming cost V 5 bases and J 4 bases; bases outside gene matches: 15. The CDR3 extends over 17 amino acids. CDR3 amino acids: CASSPVGPGQGFYEQYF. The CDR3 DNA reads TGTGCCAGCAGTCCTGTAGGGCCGGGACAGGGTTTTTACGAGCAGTACTTC.

The chain couples TRBV18 to TRBJ1-1; perhaps TRBD1 as D (5 bases). Germline V gene sequence: CDR1 KGHSH, CDR2 LQKENI. CDR3 length: 16 amino acids. With 0 bases removed from V and 4 bases from J, the gap between germline ends came to 15 bases. This chain's CDR3 is CASSPPGTGSITEAFF. The CDR3 DNA follows: TGTGCCAGCTCACCACCTGGTACAGGATCTATCACTGAAGCTTTCTTT.

This clone is deemed medium-sized. The chain couples TRBV5-4 to TRBJ1-1; no definite D call. The germline V gene has CDR1 SGHNT and CDR2 YYREEE (reference sequence). V lost 4 bases and J lost 5, with 12 bases in between. This CDR3 has 13 residues. The CDR3 DNA is TGTGCCAGCAGCCCTGAAGGGATGACTGAAGCTTTCTTT. It is translated as CASSPEGMTEAFF.

The chain combines TRBV25-1 with TRBJ1-5; 10 bases agree with TRBD1. V lost 6 bases, J lost 0 bases, and 5 bases stayed unmatched. CDR1 is MGHDK and CDR2 is SYGVNS in the germline V gene. There are 16 residues in the CDR3. CDR3 in amino acids: CASSGDRGLSNQPQHF. In DNA form, the CDR3 reads TGTGCCAGCAGCGGTGACAGGGGGCTTAGCAATCAGCCCCAGCATTTT.

This chain connects TRBV9 to TRBJ1-4; D may be TRBD1 (6 bases). Germline CDR1 reads SGDLS; CDR2 reads YYNGEE. The CDR3 consists of 14 residues. Trimming cost V 3 bases and J 8 bases, with 14 bases left between them. The CDR3, as DNA: TGTGCCAGCAGCGAGGGGGGGACGGTCGAAAAACTGTTTTTT. Its translation: CASSEGGTVEKLFF.

This chain joins TRBV2 and TRBJ1-5; D remains ambiguous. This CDR3 is built from 12 residues. From germline, CDR1 is SNHLY and CDR2 FYNNEI. V was shortened by 3 bases and J by 5 bases, with 5 bases between the two germline ends. The CDR3 region is CASSDGDQPQHF. In nucleotides, the CDR3 is TGTGCCAGCAGTGATGGGGATCAGCCCCAGCATTTT.

The V call is TRBV27, the J call TRBJ2-5, with D possibly matching TRBD1 (5 bases). Per germline, CDR1 MNHEY and CDR2 SMNVEV (reference sequence). The CDR3 runs 14 residues. Deletions cut 2 bases from V and 1 base from J, with 8 bases between. CDR3 amino acids: CASSLADSQETQYF. The CDR3 DNA reads as TGTGCCAGCAGTTTAGCCGACAGCCAAGAGACCCAGTACTTC.

The rearrangement links TRBV18 to TRBJ1-1; 8 bases agree with TRBD1. The CDR3 runs to 15 residues. The V gene end was trimmed by 3 bases and the J gene end by 1 base; junction bases not matched to a gene: 4. Germline V lookup: CDR1 KGHSH, CDR2 LQKENI. CDR3 loop: CASSPPGTGNTEAFF. In DNA, the CDR3 is TGTGCCAGCTCACCTCCCGGGACAGGGAACACTGAAGCTTTCTTT.

The CDR3 nucleotides read TGTGCCAGCAGCTCGTCAGGGGCTGGGGCCAACGTCCTGACTTTC. It translates to CASSSSGAGANVLTF. The V gene is TRBV7-9, the J gene TRBJ2-6; D is perhaps TRBD1 (6 bases). The CDR3 runs to 15 residues. V gave up 4 bases and J gave up 2 bases, with 9 bases separating them. Per germline, CDR1 SEHNR and CDR2 FQNEAQ (reference sequence). Together with reference TRBV7-9 and TRBJ2-6, the CDR3 gives the full variable domain: DTGVSQNPRHKITKRGQNVTFRCDPISEHNRLYWYRQTLGQGPEFLTYFQNEAQLEKSRLLSDRFSAERPKGSFSTLEIQRTEQGDSAMYLCASSSSGAGANVLTFGAGSRLTVL.

With regard to this clone: The junction differs from germline at one of its ends, possibly a read error. The rearrangement joins TRBV2 to TRBJ2-1; weak D call: TRBD1 (6 bases). The germline gives CDR1 SNHLY, CDR2 FYNNEI. The CDR3 has 14 amino acids. CDR3 region: CASTRGGPLNQQFF. In nucleotides, the CDR3 is TGTGCCAGCACCAGGGGCGGCCCTCTCAATCAGCAGTTCTTC.

The chain carries TRBV7-9 and TRBJ1-5, with D maybe TRBD1 (5 bases). Germline loops: CDR1 SEHNR, CDR2 FQNEAQ (reference sequence). The CDR3 contains 13 residues. Trimming pared 2 bases from V and 7 bases from J, leaving 9 bases between. The CDR3 DNA follows: TGTGCCAGCAGCTTATCTGGGGGACAGCCCCAGCATTTT. It is translated as CASSLSGGQPQHF.

V and J are TRBV7-6 and TRBJ2-1; D gene unclear. From germline, CDR1 is SGHVS and CDR2 FNYEAQ. V was pared by 5 bases and J by 4 bases, with 12 bases between. This CDR3 contains 14 residues. CDR3 in amino acids: CASSRLAGYNEQFF. CDR3 DNA: TGTGCCAGCAGCCGACTTGCTGGTTACAATGAGCAGTTCTTC.

This clone has just a few counts. The chain uses TRBV5-1 and TRBJ1-5, with D unclear. The CDR3 has 13 amino acids. Trimming removed 0 bases at V and 9 bases at J, with 10 bases between. Germline CDR1 reads SGHRS; CDR2 reads YFSETQ. CDR3 in amino acids: CASSLVLDGPQHF. CDR3 nucleotide sequence: TGCGCCAGCAGCTTGGTTCTGGATGGGCCCCAGCATTTT.

The chain has TRBV6-6 and TRBJ2-2; D is undetermined. Germline lookup yields CDR1 MNHNY and CDR2 SVGAGI (reference sequence). Trimming removed 8 bases from V and 6 bases from J, with 7 bases in between. This CDR3 is built from 11 residues. The CDR3 DNA reads as TGTGCCAGCCAGCAAGCCGGGGAGCTGTTTTTT. Translating it yields CASQQAGELFF.

This chain connects TRBV21-1 to TRBJ2-7; TRBD1, the table's D call, was not compared with the DNA. TRBV21-1 is a pseudogene segment. The CDR3 spans 15 residues. The DNA for the CDR3 is TGTGCCAGCAGCAGAAAAGGGACAGGGGTCTACGAGCAGTACTTC. Translated: CASSRKGTGVYEQYF.

In this sample, this clone turned up a few times. The chain joins TRBV28 to TRBJ1-1; the D gene is possibly TRBD1 (5 bases). The germline CDR1 and CDR2 sequences are MDHEN and SYDVKM. Trimming took off 3 bases at V and 8 bases at J, with 10 bases between the two ends. This CDR3 comprises 12 residues. The CDR3 DNA reads TGTGCCAGCAGTTTCGGGACTGTCGAAGCTTTCTTT. Its translation is CASSFGTVEAFF.

The J gene is TRBJ2-1, the V gene TRBV30; the D is unclear. Trimming removed 0 bases from V and 6 bases from J, with 9 bases in between. CDR3 size: 13 residues. From germline, CDR1 is GTSNPN and CDR2 SVGIG (reference sequence). The CDR3: CAWSVTSGNEQFF. The CDR3 DNA reads TGTGCCTGGAGTGTTACTTCAGGCAATGAGCAGTTCTTC.

The CDR3 DNA reads TGTGCCATCAGTGAGTTGGACGGGACATACTACGAGCAGTACTTC. This encodes CAISELDGTYYEQYF. The chain is built from TRBV10-3 and TRBJ2-7; perhaps TRBD1 as D (6 bases). This CDR3 has 15 residues. Per the germline V gene, CDR1 is ENHRY and CDR2 is SYGVKD. Trimming removed 1 base from V and 3 bases from J, with 13 bases in between.

The chain employs TRBV2 and TRBJ2-2; D is uncertain. Germline V gene lookup returns CDR1 SNHLY and CDR2 FYNNEI. The germline V and J ends were trimmed by 4 bases and 6 bases, with 15 bases remaining between them. The CDR3 extends over 15 amino acids. CDR3 sequence: CASSVAQRSPGELFF. CDR3 bases: TGTGCCAGCAGTGTGGCCCAACGAAGTCCCGGGGAGCTGTTTTTT. Together with reference TRBV2 and TRBJ2-2, the CDR3 gives the full variable domain: EPEVTQTPSHQVTQMGQEVILRCVPISNHLYFYWYRQILGQKVEFLVSFYNNEISEKSEIFDDQFSVERPDGSNFTLKIRSTKLEDSAMYFCASSVAQRSPGELFFGEGSRLTVL.

The chain carries TRBV15 and TRBJ2-3, with 9 bases identical to TRBD2. Per germline, CDR1 LNHNV and CDR2 YYDKDF (reference sequence). The CDR3 loop spans 16 amino acids. V shed 0 bases and J 5 bases; nucleotides not matched to a gene: 6. CDR3 amino acids: CATSRDLALAGDTQYF. The CDR3 DNA follows: TGTGCCACCAGCAGAGATCTTGCACTAGCGGGAGATACGCAGTATTTT.

The CDR3 DNA reads TGCGCCAGCAGCCAAGACTTTGATCGGCAGTACTTC. This sequence encodes CASSQDFDRQYF. This sequence joins TRBV4-1 and TRBJ2-7; D unclear. There are 12 residues in the CDR3. V shed 0 bases and J shed 9 bases, with 9 bases lying between them. Germline CDR1 and CDR2: MGHRA and YSYEKL.

The gene calls are TRBV28 and TRBJ1-2; a weak D match, TRBD1 (5 bases). There are 14 residues in the CDR3. Looked up from germline, CDR1 is MDHEN and CDR2 is SYDVKM. The V end was cut by 5 bases, the J end by 4 bases, with 14 bases between. The CDR3 loop reads CASSIPGLFYGYTF. The DNA for the CDR3 is TGTGCCAGCAGTATCCCGGGACTGTTCTATGGCTACACCTTC.

The V gene is TRBV5-1, the J gene TRBJ1-1; unclear D gene. There are 12 residues in the CDR3. The ends were cut back, 3 bases at V and 0 bases at J, with 3 bases in the middle. Per germline, CDR1 SGHRS and CDR2 YFSETQ. CDR3 loop: CASSSVNTEAFF. DNA of the CDR3: TGCGCCAGCAGCTCTGTGAACACTGAAGCTTTCTTT.

V gene TRBV5-1 combines with J gene TRBJ2-3; 9 bases agree with TRBD1. The ends lost 3 bases at V and 4 bases at J; junction bases unmatched: 0. The CDR3 spans 13 residues. Germline values: CDR1 SGHRS, CDR2 YFSETQ. The CDR3 loop is CASSWTGADTQYF. DNA for the CDR3: TGCGCCAGCAGCTGGACAGGGGCAGATACGCAGTATTTT.

The gene calls are TRBV5-8 and TRBJ1-1, with D tentatively TRBD1 (6 bases). The CDR3 consists of 14 residues. Trimming took off 4 bases at V and 3 bases at J, with 13 bases between the two ends. Germline CDR1 reads SGHTS; CDR2 reads YDEGEE. The CDR3, as DNA: TGTGCCAGCAGCCCCAGGGGAGGCGACACTGAAGCTTTCTTT. Amino acid sequence: CASSPRGGDTEAFF.